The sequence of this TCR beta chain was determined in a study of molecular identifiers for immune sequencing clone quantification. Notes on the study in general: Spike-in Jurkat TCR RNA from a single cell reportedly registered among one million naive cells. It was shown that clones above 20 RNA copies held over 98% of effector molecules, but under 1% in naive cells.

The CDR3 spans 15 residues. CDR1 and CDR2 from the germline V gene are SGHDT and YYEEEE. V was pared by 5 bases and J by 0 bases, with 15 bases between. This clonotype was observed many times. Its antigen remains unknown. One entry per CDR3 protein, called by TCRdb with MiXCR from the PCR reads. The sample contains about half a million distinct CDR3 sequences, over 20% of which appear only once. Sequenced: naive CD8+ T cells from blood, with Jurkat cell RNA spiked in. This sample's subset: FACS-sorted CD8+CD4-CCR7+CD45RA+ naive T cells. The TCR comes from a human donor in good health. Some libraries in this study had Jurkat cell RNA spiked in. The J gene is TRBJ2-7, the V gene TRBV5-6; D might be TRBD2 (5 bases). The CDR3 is CASSSEGLGSYEQYF. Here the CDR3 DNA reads TGTGCCAGCAGTAGCGAAGGGTTGGGCTCCTACGAGCAGTACTTC.